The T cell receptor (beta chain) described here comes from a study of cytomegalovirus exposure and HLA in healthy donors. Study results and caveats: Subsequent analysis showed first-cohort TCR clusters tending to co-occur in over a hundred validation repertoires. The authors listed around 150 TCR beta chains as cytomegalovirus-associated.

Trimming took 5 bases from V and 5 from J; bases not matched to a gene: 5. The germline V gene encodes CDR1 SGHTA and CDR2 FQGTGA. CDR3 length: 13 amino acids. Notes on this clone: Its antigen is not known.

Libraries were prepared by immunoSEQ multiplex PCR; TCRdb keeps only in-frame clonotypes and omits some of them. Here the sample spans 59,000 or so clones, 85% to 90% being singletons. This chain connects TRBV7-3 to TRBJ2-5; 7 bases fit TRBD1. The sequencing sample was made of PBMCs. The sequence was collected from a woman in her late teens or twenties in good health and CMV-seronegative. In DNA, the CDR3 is TGTGCCAGCAGCACACACAGGGGTGAGACCCAGTACTTC. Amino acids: CASSTHRGETQYF. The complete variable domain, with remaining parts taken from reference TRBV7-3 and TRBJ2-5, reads GAGVSQTPSNKVTEKGKYVELRCDPISGHTALYWYRQSLGQGPEFLIYFQGTGAADDSGLPNDRFFAVRPEGSVSTLKIQRTERGDSAVYLCASSTHRGETQYFGPGTRLLVL.